Presented here are 30 T cell receptor beta chains from one specimen sequenced in a study of human T cells and chemical hapten exposure (dated by TCRdb to about 2021). The library was prepared using RACE. Sequencing took place on a NextSeq 500. TCRdb cleaned the public reads at Q25 with fastp, built clones with MiXCR and kept in-frame beta chains. A single entry per CDR3 protein holds the most common genes and DNA from its merged rows. Counted in this sample were 95,000 to 150,000 distinct CDR3 sequences; 11% of them appeared once. The ten largest clones represent over 2% of the sample. The time point label for this specimen denotes: patch test 3, about 24 weeks after DPC sensitization. The label giving this sample's treatment or condition can be read as: therapeutic diphenylcyclopropenone sensitization with weekly scalp DPC. The sequenced sample was whole blood, obtained in connection with sensitization to the hapten diphenylcyclopropenone (DPC). All receptors derive from a woman aged 45-65 years with alopecia areata. Some clones in this sample may be carry-over from other donors' samples.

This clonotype was detected many times. The chain employs TRBV6-5 and TRBJ2-1; 9 bases are a match to TRBD2. The trim removed 6 bases at V and 7 bases at J, leaving 7 bases unmatched. Germline-derived CDR1 and CDR2 are MNHEY and SVGAGI. This CDR3 has 14 residues. The CDR3 sequence: CASSLGLAGNEQFF. The CDR3 region has the DNA TGTGCCAGCAGCCTCGGGCTAGCGGGGAATGAGCAGTTCTTC.

The chain carries TRBV3-1 and TRBJ2-2; D remains ambiguous. The germline gives CDR1 LGHDT, CDR2 YNNKEL (reference sequence). V gave up 0 bases and J gave up 5 bases, with 7 bases separating them. The CDR3 covers 14 residues. CDR3 DNA sequence: TGTGCCAGCAGCCAAGAACCTGATACCGGGGAGCTGTTTTTT. Translated, it gives CASSQEPDTGELFF. The whole variable domain, filled in from reference TRBV3-1 and TRBJ2-2, reads DTAVSQTPKYLVTQMGNDKSIKCEQNLGHDTMYWYKQDSKKFLKIMFSYNNKELIINETVPNRFSPKSPDKAHLNLHINSLELGDSAVYFCASSQEPDTGELFFGEGSRLTVL.

The sample holds many counts of this clonotype. The genes are TRBV12-3 or TRBV12-4 and TRBJ2-5; 11 nucleotides line up with TRBD2. The CDR3 is 16 residues long. V lost 2 bases and J lost 4; bases outside the gene matches: 6. The CDR3 DNA reads TGTGCCAGCAGTTTATTGAGACTAGCGGGGTTAGAGACCCAGTACTTC. It codes for CASSLLRLAGLETQYF.

This clonotype was counted only a few times. In nucleotides, the CDR3 is TGTGCCAGCAGTAAGGGACAGCGAGAGACCCAGTACTTC. It codes for CASSKGQRETQYF. J is TRBJ2-5 and V is TRBV2, with 7 bases aligning to TRBD1. The germline CDR1 and CDR2 sequences are SNHLY and FYNNEI. This CDR3 has 13 amino acids. V was clipped by 5 bases and J by 4 bases; unmatched bases: 4.

This clonotype came up a few times. The V gene is TRBV18, the J gene TRBJ1-1, with no clear D. The CDR3 extends over 14 amino acids. The V end lost 6 bases, the J end lost 1 base, and 12 bases lay between the germline ends. From germline, CDR1 is KGHSH and CDR2 LQKENI. This CDR3 is CASSVRESNTEAFF. Here the CDR3 DNA reads TGTGCCAGCTCGGTGAGAGAGTCGAACACTGAAGCTTTCTTT.

This clonotype appeared a few times. The chain has TRBV2 and TRBJ2-1; D not resolved. CDR1 and CDR2 (germline): SNHLY, FYNNEI. The CDR3 spans 11 residues. Between the trimmed V and J ends, which lost 4 bases and 6 bases, there was a span of 4 bases. In DNA form, the CDR3 reads TGTGCCAGCAGTGCTGTCAATGAGCAGTTCTTC. Encoded protein: CASSAVNEQFF.

This clonotype was seen more than once but under ten times. The chain recombines TRBV18 with TRBJ2-3; 7 bases are a match to TRBD1. The V and J ends lost 2 bases and 2 bases, in that order; junction bases with no gene match: 4. The CDR3 is 15 amino acids. In germline, CDR1 is KGHSH, CDR2 LQKENI. The CDR3 here is CASSPDRAPTDTQYF. CDR3 nucleotides: TGTGCCAGCTCACCAGACAGGGCCCCCACAGATACGCAGTATTTT.

This clonotype has a handful of counts. The rearrangement links TRBV20-1 to TRBJ1-2; TRBD1 aligns across 8 bases. V trimming: 3 bases; J trimming: 4 bases; junction bases outside the gene matches: 7. Germline assignment: CDR1 DFQATT and CDR2 SNEGSKA (reference sequence). This CDR3 comprises 14 residues. CDR3 DNA: TGCAGTGCTAGTCCCCCGGGACAGGTCTATGGCTACACCTTC. It yields the protein CSASPPGQVYGYTF.

In its sample, this clonotype was seen once. V usage is TRBV28 and J usage is TRBJ2-3, with TRBD1 matching over 10 bases. Germline assignment: CDR1 MDHEN and CDR2 SYDVKM. V lost 4 bases to trimming and J lost 6 bases; unmatched junction nucleotides: 4. There are 14 residues in the CDR3. CDR3 in amino acids: CASSSTGGMDTQYF. CDR3 coding DNA: TGTGCCAGCAGTTCGACAGGGGGCATGGATACGCAGTATTTT. The full variable domain, its missing parts supplied by reference TRBV28 and TRBJ2-3, is DVKVTQSSRYLVKRTGEKVFLECVQDMDHENMFWYRQDPGLGLRLIYFSYDVKMKEKGDIPEGYSVSREKKERFSLILESASTNQTSMYLCASSSTGGMDTQYFGPGTRLTVL.

This clonotype was counted between two and nine times. The chain combines TRBV28 with TRBJ1-1, with TRBD1 as a possible D gene (5 bases). Germline V CDR1 and CDR2: MDHEN, SYDVKM. The length of the CDR3 is 16 residues. V was trimmed by 10 bases and J by 0 bases, leaving 21 bases between them. CDR3 DNA sequence: TGTGCCACGTTTATTCGACACCGGGGGATGAACACTGAAGCTTTCTTT. Translated, it gives CATFIRHRGMNTEAFF.

This clonotype appeared a few times. This sequence joins TRBV29-1 and TRBJ2-2, with 7 bases that match TRBD1. Unmatched junction bases numbered 4, after V lost 2 bases and J lost 4 bases. The V gene's germline CDR1 is SQVTM and CDR2 ANQGSEA. The CDR3 extends over 14 amino acids. CDR3 in amino acids: CSVEWGQSTGELFF. As DNA, the CDR3 is TGCAGCGTTGAATGGGGACAGAGCACCGGGGAGCTGTTTTTT.

This clonotype was detected only a few times. This sequence joins TRBV6-6 and TRBJ2-3; 10 bases are a match to TRBD2. CDR3 length: 14 amino acids. Per the germline V gene, CDR1 is MNHNY and CDR2 is SVGAGI (reference sequence). The trim removed 10 bases at V and 4 bases at J, leaving 8 bases unmatched. This CDR3 is CATLAGEWPDTQYF. The CDR3 DNA reads TGTGCCACCCTAGCGGGAGAGTGGCCAGATACGCAGTATTTT.

The sample holds many counts of this clonotype. This chain uses TRBV7-2 with TRBJ2-3; D not resolved. Trimming stripped 10 bases from V and 0 bases from J, with 8 bases between. Germline CDR1 is SGHTA and CDR2 is FQGNSA. The CDR3 has 12 residues. CDR3 region: CATEISTDTQYF. The CDR3 bases are TGTGCCACCGAGATTAGCACAGATACGCAGTATTTT. The whole variable domain, filled in from reference TRBV7-2 and TRBJ2-3, reads GAGVSQSPSNKVTEKGKDVELRCDPISGHTALYWYRQSLGQGLEFLIYFQGNSAPDKSGLPSDRFSAERTGGSVSTLTIQRTQQEDSAVYLCATEISTDTQYFGPGTRLTVL.

The sample holds many counts of this clonotype. The chain joins TRBV29-1 to TRBJ2-1, with D maybe TRBD2 (5 bases). CDR1 and CDR2 from the germline V gene are SQVTM and ANQGSEA. Deletions cut 5 bases from V and 0 bases from J, with 14 bases between. CDR3 size: 15 residues. The CDR3 reads CSVNTRDSSYNEQFF. Here the CDR3 DNA reads TGCAGCGTTAATACTAGGGATAGCTCCTACAATGAGCAGTTCTTC.

The chain has TRBV6-2 or TRBV6-3 and TRBJ1-1; tentative D call: TRBD1 (5 bases). The CDR3 has 13 residues. Trimming left V 7 bases short and J 3 bases short, with 12 bases between. Germline CDR1 and CDR2: MNHEY and SVGEGT. The DNA for the CDR3 is TGTGCCAGCATAGACAGAGCCGACACTGAAGCTTTCTTT. Protein product: CASIDRADTEAFF.

This CDR3 reads CASSKGQSLNTEAFF. CDR3 DNA sequence: TGTGCCAGCAGCAAGGGACAGTCCCTGAACACTGAAGCTTTCTTT. The chain carries TRBV7-9 and TRBJ1-1, with 7 bases that match TRBD1. Per germline, CDR1 SEHNR and CDR2 FQNEAQ (reference sequence). This CDR3 contains 15 residues. J lost 0 bases, V lost 5 bases, and 6 bases had no gene match.

This clonotype appeared many times. The rearrangement joins TRBV11-2 to TRBJ2-1, with a tentative D call TRBD2 (5 bases). The ends were cut back, 1 base at V and 8 bases at J, with 6 bases in the middle. The CDR3 is made up of 12 amino acids. Germline loops: CDR1 SGHAT, CDR2 FQNNGV. The DNA of the CDR3 is TGTGCCAGCAGCTTAGTGGACTATGAGCAGTTCTTC. Translating it yields CASSLVDYEQFF.

In its sample, this clonotype was seen many times. The chain joins TRBV9 to TRBJ2-3, with TRBD2 identical over 9 bases. This CDR3 comprises 15 residues. Looked up from germline, CDR1 is SGDLS and CDR2 is YYNGEE. V shed 1 base, J shed 6 bases, and the junction held 6 bases outside the gene matches. The CDR3 coding sequence is TGTGCCAGCAGCGTAATGGTAGCGGGAGCCGATACGCAGTATTTT. It codes for CASSVMVAGADTQYF.

The chain uses TRBV6-2 or TRBV6-3 and TRBJ1-1, with D perhaps TRBD1 (6 bases). Trimming took 5 bases from V and 2 from J, leaving 15 bases between them. The length of the CDR3 is 15 residues. Germline loops: CDR1 MNHEY, CDR2 SVGEGT. CDR3 DNA: TGTGCCAGCAGTCAATATGGAGGGACAAACACTGAAGCTTTCTTT. As protein: CASSQYGGTNTEAFF.

This clonotype was observed many times. The rearrangement joins TRBV12-3 or TRBV12-4 to TRBJ2-7; weak D call: TRBD1 (6 bases). V dropped 2 bases and J dropped 3 bases, with 14 bases sitting between them. CDR3 length: 15 amino acids. CDR3 in amino acids: CASSLKGDGDYEQYF. The CDR3 region has the DNA TGTGCCAGCAGTTTAAAGGGGGACGGGGACTACGAGCAGTACTTC.

The chain combines TRBV11-3 with TRBJ2-3, with D uncertain. Germline-derived CDR1 and CDR2 are SGHNT and YENEEA. V lost 4 bases to trimming and J lost 3 bases, with 17 bases between them. This CDR3 spans 16 amino acids. CDR3 region: CASSSEAQRKTDTQYF. CDR3 sequence (DNA): TGTGCCAGCAGCTCCGAGGCGCAGAGGAAGACAGATACGCAGTATTTT.

The table lists this clonotype with a few counts. The V call is TRBV12-3 or TRBV12-4, the J call TRBJ1-6; 11 bases fit TRBD1. V lost 7 bases to trimming and J lost 6 bases; unmatched junction nucleotides: 8. The CDR3 is made up of 16 amino acids. In DNA form, the CDR3 reads TGTGCCAGCACCGGGACAGGGGGTTCGGGTAATTCACCCCTCCACTTT. This gives the protein CASTGTGGSGNSPLHF.

The CDR3 sequence is CASSLQGGPYSNQPQHF. CDR3 DNA sequence: TGTGCCAGCTCGCTCCAGGGAGGGCCATATAGCAATCAGCCCCAGCATTTT. The J gene is TRBJ1-5, the V gene TRBV18, with D possibly matching TRBD1 (5 bases). Trimming removed 6 bases from V and 0 bases from J, with 18 bases in between. In germline, CDR1 is KGHSH, CDR2 LQKENI. The CDR3 is 17 amino acids.

The sample holds a few counts of this clonotype. This chain joins TRBV5-1 and TRBJ1-3, with 10 bases aligning to TRBD1. J was trimmed by 4 bases and V by 4 bases; bases with no gene match: 5. There are 15 residues in the CDR3. Germline CDR1 and CDR2: SGHRS and YFSETQ. The DNA of the CDR3 is TGCGCCAGCAGCCCGGACAGGGGGAAAGGAAACACCATATATTTT. As protein: CASSPDRGKGNTIYF.

This clonotype was picked up many times. V is TRBV10-3 and J is TRBJ2-2; 9 bases are a match to TRBD1. The junction had 15 bases not matched to a gene; V was cut back by 10 bases and J by 6 bases. This CDR3 has 16 amino acids. CDR1 is ENHRY and CDR2 is SYGVKD in the germline V gene. CDR3 sequence: CATSIPTGGRSGELFF. The CDR3 DNA follows: TGTGCCACCTCTATCCCCACAGGGGGCAGGTCCGGGGAGCTGTTTTTT.

This clonotype appeared many times. The V and J genes are TRBV29-1 and TRBJ1-2; D is undetermined. Germline V CDR1 and CDR2: SQVTM, ANQGSEA. The V gene lost 3 bases and the J gene lost 6 bases, with 17 bases spanning the gap. The CDR3 has 14 residues. The CDR3: CSVDASGRFNGYTF. The CDR3 nucleotides read TGCAGCGTTGACGCCTCGGGCAGGTTCAATGGCTACACCTTC. Supplemented by reference TRBV29-1 and TRBJ1-2, the full variable domain reads SAVISQKPSRDICQRGTSLTIQCQVDSQVTMMFWYRQQPGQSLTLIATANQGSEATYESGFVIDKFPISRPNLTFSTLTVSNMSPEDSSIYLCSVDASGRFNGYTFGSGTRLTVV.

This clonotype was counted between two and nine times. V gene TRBV21-1 combines with J gene TRBJ2-7; TRBD2 is the table's D call and was not checked against the DNA. TRBV21-1 is deemed a pseudogene. The CDR3 is made up of 18 amino acids. The CDR3 nucleotides are TGTGCCAGCAGCCCCCGGACAGTCCTAGCGGGAAGCTCCTACGAGCAGTACTTC. The encoded protein is CASSPRTVLAGSSYEQYF.

This rearrangement joins TRBV3-1 to TRBJ1-6; 10 nucleotides align to TRBD1. The junction had 7 bases not matched to a gene; V was cut back by 4 bases and J by 10 bases. The V gene's germline CDR1 is LGHDT and CDR2 YNNKEL (reference sequence). This CDR3 comprises 15 residues. The CDR3 DNA reads as TGTGCCAGCAGCCGGGACAGGGGACAGGGGTCACCCCTCCACTTT. It encodes CASSRDRGQGSPLHF.

The chain employs TRBV5-1 and TRBJ1-1, with D maybe TRBD1 (6 bases). CDR1 is SGHRS, CDR2 YFSETQ, per germline. Trimming stripped 2 bases from V and 4 bases from J, with 12 bases between. The CDR3 has 14 residues. In DNA form, the CDR3 reads TGCGCCAGCAGCTTCCGGACAGACGCCACTGAAGCTTTCTTT. Its protein product is CASSFRTDATEAFF.

This clonotype was seen only a few times. The gene calls are TRBV29-1 and TRBJ1-1, with 7 bases that match TRBD1. The CDR3 runs 15 residues. The germline gives CDR1 SQVTM, CDR2 ANQGSEA. The V segment lost 6 bases and the J segment 0 bases; nucleotides outside the gene matches: 10. CDR3 residues: CSVAGGPILNTEAFF. The CDR3 nucleotides read TGCAGCGTAGCAGGGGGGCCAATACTGAACACTGAAGCTTTCTTT.